The entry below describes one T cell receptor beta chain. Sequencing used immunoSEQ multiplex PCR; TCRdb keeps in-frame clones, though not all of them. The data contain approximately 1.5 million clones, about 98% of them singletons. This record comes from a study of shared clonotypes between healthy human individuals. This CDR3 comprises 16 residues. V shed 2 bases and J shed 4 bases, with 18 bases lying between them. Germline CDR1 is SNHLY and CDR2 is FYNNEI. This sequence originates from a man aged 25-40 years in good health. The specimen was naive CD4+ T cells sorted from blood. Subset here: CD45RA+ positively selected. The genes are TRBV2 and TRBJ2-7, with TRBD1 as a possible D gene (6 bases). The CDR3 bases are TGTGCCAGCAGTGAACGAAGGGACACGGTGCGGTACGAGCAGTACTTC. Translated, it gives CASSERRDTVRYEQYF.